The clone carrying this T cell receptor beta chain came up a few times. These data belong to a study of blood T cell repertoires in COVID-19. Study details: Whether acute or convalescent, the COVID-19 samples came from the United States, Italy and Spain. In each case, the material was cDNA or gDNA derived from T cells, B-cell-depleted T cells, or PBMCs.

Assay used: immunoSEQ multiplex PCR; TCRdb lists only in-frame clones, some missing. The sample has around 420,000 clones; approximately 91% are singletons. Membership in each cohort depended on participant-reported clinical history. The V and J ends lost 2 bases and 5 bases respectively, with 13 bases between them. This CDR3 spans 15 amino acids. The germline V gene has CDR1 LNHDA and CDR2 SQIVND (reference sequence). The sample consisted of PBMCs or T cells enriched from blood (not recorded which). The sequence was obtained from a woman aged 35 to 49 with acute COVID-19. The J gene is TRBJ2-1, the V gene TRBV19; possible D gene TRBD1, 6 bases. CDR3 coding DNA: TGTGCCAGTAGTATACAGGGGACCTTGCACAATGAGCAGTTCTTC. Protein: CASSIQGTLHNEQFF.